Shown below are 18 T cell receptor beta chains from a single sample sequenced in a study of T cells in Graves' hyperthyroidism and ophthalmopathy. TCR beta CDR3 regions were amplified from RNA. The primer set for the first-round RT-PCR of the TCR CDR3 was HTBI. Using its own MiXCR run on the multiplex PCR reads, TCRdb lists one record per CDR3 protein. The sample holds over 550,000 distinct CDR3 sequences; around 15% are singletons and the top ten take around 18%. The sequenced material came from blood. Receptors were obtained from a woman aged 18-29 years with Graves' hyperthyroidism.

This clonotype has a handful of counts. The J gene is TRBJ2-7, the V gene TRBV7-2; a weak D match, TRBD1 (5 bases). CDR3 length equals 15 residues. V shed 4 bases and J shed 1 base, with 14 bases lying between them. The germline gives CDR1 SGHTA, CDR2 FQGNSA. The CDR3 DNA reads TGTGCCAGCAGCTCGTTTCGGACATATTCCTACGAGCAGTACTTC. Translation gives CASSSFRTYSYEQYF.

V usage is TRBV29-1 and J usage is TRBJ2-2, with D tentatively TRBD1 (6 bases). Deletions cut 7 bases from V and 1 base from J, with 7 bases between. This CDR3 has 12 amino acids. CDR1 is SQVTM, CDR2 ANQGSEA, per germline. The CDR3, as DNA: TGCAGCGGACAGGAGAACACCGGGGAGCTGTTTTTT. It encodes CSGQENTGELFF.

This clonotype was counted ten times or more. The chain carries TRBV12-3 or TRBV12-4 and TRBJ1-5; D ambiguous. This CDR3 is 14 amino acids long. The ends were cut back, 7 bases at V and 6 bases at J, with 16 bases in the middle. The CDR3 loop is CASKRGGGPQPQHF. The CDR3, as DNA: TGTGCCAGCAAGCGGGGTGGTGGGCCTCAGCCCCAGCATTTT.

This clonotype was seen more than once but under ten times. J is TRBJ1-2 and V is TRBV29-1; D may be TRBD1 (6 bases). In germline, CDR1 is SQVTM, CDR2 ANQGSEA. This CDR3 contains 13 residues. Trimming shortened V by 5 bases and J by 4 bases, and 14 bases separated the two germline ends. The CDR3 sequence: CSVRGAYGYGYTF. CDR3 coding DNA: TGCAGCGTTCGGGGGGCTTATGGCTATGGCTACACCTTC.

This clonotype has a count of ten or more. The chain combines TRBV29-1 with TRBJ2-2; D tentatively reads TRBD1 or TRBD2 (7 bases each). V lost 6 bases and J 5 bases, leaving 22 bases between the germline ends. The V gene's germline CDR1 is SQVTM and CDR2 ANQGSEA. The CDR3 spans 16 residues. The CDR3: CSVGQTSGGGTGELFF. The CDR3 coding sequence is TGCAGCGTGGGACAGACTAGTGGGGGAGGGACCGGGGAGCTGTTTTTT.

This clonotype was counted many times. The chain couples TRBV12-3 or TRBV12-4 to TRBJ2-5, with a tentative D call TRBD1 (6 bases). V was clipped by 5 bases and J by 9 bases, with 16 bases between them. CDR3 length: 13 amino acids. The CDR3, as DNA: TGTGCCAGCAGTCCAGGGGTCGAGTCGTCCCAGTACTTC. Translation: CASSPGVESSQYF.

The chain employs TRBV7-2 and TRBJ1-2; TRBD1 aligns across 8 bases. Germline loops: CDR1 SGHTA, CDR2 FQGNSA. CDR3 size: 14 residues. Trimming took 1 base from V and 6 from J; bases not matched to a gene: 4. The CDR3 DNA is TGTGCCAGCAGCTTAGGTAGACAGGGGAATGGCTACACCTTC. Protein sequence: CASSLGRQGNGYTF. Looking up the rest from reference TRBV7-2 and TRBJ1-2 gives the full variable domain: GAGVSQSPSNKVTEKGKDVELRCDPISGHTALYWYRQSLGQGLEFLIYFQGNSAPDKSGLPSDRFSAERTGGSVSTLTIQRTQQEDSAVYLCASSLGRQGNGYTFGSGTRLTVV.

The V and J genes are TRBV29-1 and TRBJ2-7, with a weak D call TRBD2 (6 bases). The CDR3 length is 12 residues. V lost 5 bases, J lost 6 bases, and 14 bases lay in between. Germline-derived CDR1 and CDR2 are SQVTM and ANQGSEA. CDR3 in amino acids: CSVLTGVSEQYF. The CDR3 DNA reads as TGCAGCGTTCTGACGGGAGTAAGCGAGCAGTACTTC.

This clonotype appeared many times. The chain combines TRBV5-1 with TRBJ2-7, with TRBD1 matching over 11 bases. From germline, CDR1 is SGHRS and CDR2 YFSETQ. The V and J ends lost 2 bases and 3 bases, in that order; junction bases with no gene match: 1. This CDR3 is 14 amino acids long. The chain's CDR3 is CASSFGTGGYEQYF. The CDR3 DNA reads as TGCGCCAGCAGCTTCGGGACAGGGGGCTACGAGCAGTACTTC.

This clonotype was recorded at least ten times. V gene TRBV12-3 or TRBV12-4 combines with J gene TRBJ1-1, with D possibly matching TRBD1 (5 bases). Deletions cut 5 bases from V and 6 bases from J, with 10 bases between. CDR3 length: 12 amino acids. The chain's CDR3 is CASSKDSPEAFF. The CDR3 nucleotides are TGTGCCAGCAGTAAAGACAGCCCTGAAGCTTTCTTT.

At least ten counts were recorded for this clonotype. The chain combines TRBV24-1 with TRBJ2-7, with 9 bases fitting TRBD2. The length of the CDR3 is 14 residues. V lost 3 bases to trimming and J lost 5 bases; unmatched junction nucleotides: 4. CDR1 and CDR2 from the germline V gene are KGHDR and SFDVKD. CDR3 loop: CATSDSGGRDEQYF. Written as DNA, the CDR3 is TGTGCCACCAGTGATAGCGGGGGGCGGGACGAGCAGTACTTC.

The rearrangement uses TRBV20-1 and TRBJ2-7, with TRBD2 matching 10 bases. CDR1 and CDR2 from the germline V gene are DFQATT and SNEGSKA (reference sequence). The CDR3 spans 14 residues. V shed 6 bases, J shed 6 bases, and the junction held 11 bases outside the gene matches. Here the CDR3 DNA reads TGCAGTGCGCCGTCGGGCCCTAGCGGGGGCGAGCAGTACTTC. It codes for CSAPSGPSGGEQYF.

The chain has TRBV20-1 and TRBJ1-2; 7 bases match TRBD1. The CDR3 covers 10 residues. Germline V gene lookup returns CDR1 DFQATT and CDR2 SNEGSKA (reference sequence). V dropped 3 bases and J dropped 12; count of bases not matched to a gene: 4. As DNA, the CDR3 is TGCAGTGCTAGTCAGGGGGTCAACACCTTC. This sequence encodes CSASQGVNTF.

The sample holds many counts of this clonotype. This chain uses TRBV7-3 with TRBJ2-3; perhaps TRBD2 as D (6 bases). CDR1 and CDR2 (germline): SGHTA, FQGTGA. Trimming took 4 bases from V and 2 from J, leaving 13 bases between them. The CDR3 extends over 15 amino acids. CDR3 loop: CASSSDGGFTDTQYF. In DNA, the CDR3 is TGTGCCAGCAGCTCCGATGGGGGGTTCACAGATACGCAGTATTTT.

CDR3 coding DNA: TGCGCCAGCAGCTACGACTTATACAATGAGCAGTTCTTC. As protein: CASSYDLYNEQFF. The chain is built from TRBV5-1 and TRBJ2-1; D is uncertain. V gave up 3 bases and J gave up 4 bases, with 8 bases separating them. The CDR3 extends over 13 amino acids. Germline V gene data show CDR1 as SGHRS and CDR2 as YFSETQ. Full variable domain (outside the CDR3, taken from reference TRBV5-1 and TRBJ2-1): KAGVTQTPRYLIKTRGQQVTLSCSPISGHRSVSWYQQTPGQGLQFLFEYFSETQRNKGNFPGRFSGRQFSNSRSEMNVSTLELGDSALYLCASSYDLYNEQFFGPGTRLTVL.

The chain combines TRBV6-1 with TRBJ2-1, with 7 bases lining up with TRBD1. With 5 bases clipped from V and 1 base from J, the junction kept 5 bases outside the gene matches. CDR1 MNHNS and CDR2 SASEGT come from the germline V gene. CDR3 length equals 15 residues. The CDR3 reads CASSKTGWSYNEQFF. CDR3 nucleotide sequence: TGTGCCAGCAGTAAGACAGGGTGGTCCTACAATGAGCAGTTCTTC.

This clonotype was detected a few times. The J gene is TRBJ1-1, the V gene TRBV27; D perhaps matches TRBD1 (5 bases). V was pared by 6 bases and J by 3 bases, with 11 bases between. This CDR3 region has 13 residues. Germline V gene lookup returns CDR1 MNHEY and CDR2 SMNVEV (reference sequence). In DNA, the CDR3 is TGTGCCAGCAGCCGACAGTACTACACTGAAGCTTTCTTT. It specifies CASSRQYYTEAFF.

This clonotype was counted at least ten times. The chain is built from TRBV3-1 and TRBJ1-4; D is ambiguous. Germline CDR1 reads LGHDT; CDR2 reads YNNKEL (reference sequence). The CDR3 has 15 residues. V shed 3 bases and J shed 0 bases, with 8 bases lying between them. CDR3: CASSQLVATNEKLFF. The CDR3 bases are TGTGCCAGCAGCCAGCTCGTTGCAACTAATGAAAAACTGTTTTTT.